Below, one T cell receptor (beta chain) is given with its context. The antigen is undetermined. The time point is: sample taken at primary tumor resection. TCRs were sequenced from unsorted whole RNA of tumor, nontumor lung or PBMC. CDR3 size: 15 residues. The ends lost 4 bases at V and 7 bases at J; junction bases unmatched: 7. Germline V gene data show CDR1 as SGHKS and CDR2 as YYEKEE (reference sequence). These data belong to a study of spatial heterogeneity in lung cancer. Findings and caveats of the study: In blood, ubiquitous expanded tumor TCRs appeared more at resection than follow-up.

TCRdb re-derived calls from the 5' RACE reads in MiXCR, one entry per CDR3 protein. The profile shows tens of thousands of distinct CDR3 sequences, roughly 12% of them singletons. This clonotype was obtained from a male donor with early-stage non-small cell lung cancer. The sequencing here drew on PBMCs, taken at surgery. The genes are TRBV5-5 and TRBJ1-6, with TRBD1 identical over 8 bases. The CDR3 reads CASSRSGGRNSPLHF. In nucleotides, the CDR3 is TGTGCCAGCAGCCGTTCAGGGGGCCGGAATTCACCCCTCCACTTT. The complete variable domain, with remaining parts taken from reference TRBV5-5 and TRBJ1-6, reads DAGVTQSPTHLIKTRGQQVTLRCSPISGHKSVSWYQQVLGQGPQFIFQYYEKEERGRGNFPDRFSARQFPNYSSELNVNALLLGDSALYLCASSRSGGRNSPLHFGNGTRLTVT.